These 12 T cell receptor beta chains originate from one sample sequenced in a study of OX40 agonist ivuxolimab in advanced cancers. Sequencing used immunoSEQ multiplex PCR; TCRdb keeps in-frame clones, though not all of them. The table lists around 26,000 clones, 75% to 90% of them singletons. Sequencing used CD4+ or CD8+ T cells sorted from blood, obtained in a trial of the OX40 agonist ivuxolimab. The receptors were gathered from an adult with an advanced solid tumor such as melanoma, head and neck, liver or kidney cancer.

The chain links TRBV27 to TRBJ2-3; 14 nucleotides match TRBD2. This CDR3 has 14 amino acids. The germline gives CDR1 MNHEY, CDR2 SMNVEV (reference sequence). Unmatched junction bases numbered 1, after V lost 8 bases and J lost 3 bases. The CDR3 region is CASGLAGGTDTQYF. The CDR3 DNA reads TGTGCCAGCGGACTAGCGGGAGGAACAGATACGCAGTATTTT.

The chain carries TRBV6-1 and TRBJ2-7; 7 bases are shared with TRBD1. J gave up 0 bases and V 7 bases, and 3 bases lay outside the gene matches. In germline, CDR1 is MNHNS, CDR2 SASEGT. The length of the CDR3 is 13 residues. The CDR3: CASTSGGSYEQYF. CDR3 coding DNA: TGTGCCAGCACCTCAGGGGGCTCCTACGAGCAGTACTTC.

The CDR3: CASSQDGIMAQHF. The CDR3 nucleotides read TGCGCCAGCAGCCAAGATGGAATAATGGCTCAGCATTTT. The rearrangement uses TRBV4-1 and TRBJ1-5; D is uncertain. This CDR3 region has 13 residues. Germline V CDR1 and CDR2: MGHRA, YSYEKL. V lost 0 bases, J lost 13 bases, and 13 bases lay in between.

The V call is TRBV28, the J call TRBJ1-1; TRBD1 matches 9 bases. The junction had 3 bases not matched to a gene; V was cut back by 6 bases and J by 7 bases. CDR1 is MDHEN and CDR2 is SYDVKM in the germline V gene. The CDR3 covers 12 residues. The CDR3 DNA reads TGTGCCAGCAGCGACAGGGGGATTGAAGCTTTCTTT. It codes for CASSDRGIEAFF. Supplemented by reference TRBV28 and TRBJ1-1, the full variable domain reads DVKVTQSSRYLVKRTGEKVFLECVQDMDHENMFWYRQDPGLGLRLIYFSYDVKMKEKGDIPEGYSVSREKKERFSLILESASTNQTSMYLCASSDRGIEAFFGQGTRLTVV.

This chain joins TRBV7-9 and TRBJ2-2; TRBD2 aligns across 10 bases. Germline V gives CDR1 SEHNR, CDR2 FQNEAQ (reference sequence). The CDR3 totals 18 residues. Unmatched junction bases numbered 9, after V lost 5 bases and J lost 0 bases. In DNA, the CDR3 is TGTGCCAGCAGCCGCACTAGCGGGGCCTTCGCGAACACCGGGGAGCTGTTTTTT. Translated: CASSRTSGAFANTGELFF.

V gene TRBV7-2 combines with J gene TRBJ2-7; 10 bases match TRBD1. The germline V gene has CDR1 SGHTA and CDR2 FQGNSA. V dropped 1 base and J dropped 2; count of bases not matched to a gene: 5. The CDR3 is 16 amino acids. The CDR3 spells CASSLEWTGGTYEQYF. The CDR3 region has the DNA TGTGCCAGCAGCTTAGAGTGGACAGGGGGAACCTACGAGCAGTACTTC.

The rearrangement uses TRBV20-1 and TRBJ1-2; D unresolved. This CDR3 region has 11 residues. V lost 7 bases and J 5 bases, leaving 11 bases between the germline ends. Germline lookup yields CDR1 DFQATT and CDR2 SNEGSKA (reference sequence). This chain's CDR3 is CSGYSTYGYTF. The CDR3 DNA reads TGCAGTGGCTATTCTACTTATGGCTACACCTTC.

The chain links TRBV7-9 to TRBJ1-5; tentative D call: TRBD1 (5 bases). CDR3 length: 12 residues. With 5 bases removed from V and 9 bases from J, the gap between germline ends came to 11 bases. Germline CDR1 is SEHNR and CDR2 is FQNEAQ (reference sequence). CDR3 nucleotides: TGTGCCAGCAGCCGGGGGGGAGGGCCCCAGCATTTT. Protein product: CASSRGGGPQHF.

The chain combines TRBV7-8 with TRBJ2-1; D uncertain. V was shortened by 5 bases and J by 10 bases, with 9 bases between the two germline ends. This CDR3 has 11 residues. Germline CDR1 and CDR2: SGHVS and FQNEAQ. This CDR3 is CASSPGNEQFF. DNA for the CDR3: TGTGCCAGCAGCCCAGGTAACGAGCAGTTCTTC.

This chain uses TRBV7-9 with TRBJ2-4; 9 bases are a match to TRBD2. CDR1 is SEHNR and CDR2 is FQNEAQ in the germline V gene (reference sequence). This CDR3 has 18 amino acids. With V trimmed by 0 bases and J by 9 bases, 15 bases remained unmatched. The CDR3 loop reads CASSLAPIAGEVTGIQYF. DNA for the CDR3: TGTGCCAGCAGCTTAGCGCCGATAGCGGGGGAGGTAACTGGCATTCAGTACTTC.

The rearrangement uses TRBV6-1 and TRBJ2-5; no definite D call. Germline V lookup: CDR1 MNHNS, CDR2 SASEGT. V lost 1 base and J lost 0, with 24 bases in between. The CDR3 extends over 20 amino acids. The CDR3, as DNA: TGTGCCAGCAGTGAAGTCTCGTGGGAAAGTATAGAGAGAGACCAAGAGACCCAGTACTTC. Translation: CASSEVSWESIERDQETQYF.

The count of this clone is one. V gene TRBV2 combines with J gene TRBJ2-5; D gene unclear. The CDR3 runs to 11 residues. Germline CDR1 reads SNHLY; CDR2 reads FYNNEI. V was clipped by 7 bases and J by 2 bases, with 5 bases between them. The CDR3 DNA follows: TGTGCCAGCATGCTTCAAGAGACCCAGTACTTC. It is translated as CASMLQETQYF.